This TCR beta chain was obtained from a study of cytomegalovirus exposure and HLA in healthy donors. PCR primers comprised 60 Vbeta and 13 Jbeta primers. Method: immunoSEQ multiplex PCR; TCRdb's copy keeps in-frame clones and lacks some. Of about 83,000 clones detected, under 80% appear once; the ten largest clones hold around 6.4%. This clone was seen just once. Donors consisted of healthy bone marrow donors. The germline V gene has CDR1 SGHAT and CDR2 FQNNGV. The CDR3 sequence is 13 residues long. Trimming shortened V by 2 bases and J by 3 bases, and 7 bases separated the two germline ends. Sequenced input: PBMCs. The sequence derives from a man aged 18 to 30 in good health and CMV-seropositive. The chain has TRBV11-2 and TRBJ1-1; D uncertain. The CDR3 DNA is TGTGCCAGCAGCTTATGGCAAGACACTGAAGCTTTCTTT. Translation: CASSLWQDTEAFF.